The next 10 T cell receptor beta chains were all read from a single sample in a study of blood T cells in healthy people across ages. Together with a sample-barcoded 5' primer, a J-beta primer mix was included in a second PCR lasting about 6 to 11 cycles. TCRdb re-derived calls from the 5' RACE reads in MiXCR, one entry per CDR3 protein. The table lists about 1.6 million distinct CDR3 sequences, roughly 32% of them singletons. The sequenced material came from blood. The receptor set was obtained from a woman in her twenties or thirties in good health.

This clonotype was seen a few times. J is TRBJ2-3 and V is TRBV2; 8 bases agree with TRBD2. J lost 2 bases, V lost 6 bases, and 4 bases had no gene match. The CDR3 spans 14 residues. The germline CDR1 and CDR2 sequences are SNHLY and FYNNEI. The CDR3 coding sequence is TGTGCCAGCAGAGCGGGGGAGATCACAGATACGCAGTATTTT. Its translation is CASRAGEITDTQYF.

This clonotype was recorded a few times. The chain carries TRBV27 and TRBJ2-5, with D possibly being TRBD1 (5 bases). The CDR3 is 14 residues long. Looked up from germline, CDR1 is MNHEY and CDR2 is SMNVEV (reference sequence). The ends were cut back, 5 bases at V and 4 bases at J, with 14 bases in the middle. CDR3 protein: CASSPSGLGETQYF. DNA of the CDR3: TGTGCCAGCAGTCCATCAGGGTTGGGAGAGACCCAGTACTTC.

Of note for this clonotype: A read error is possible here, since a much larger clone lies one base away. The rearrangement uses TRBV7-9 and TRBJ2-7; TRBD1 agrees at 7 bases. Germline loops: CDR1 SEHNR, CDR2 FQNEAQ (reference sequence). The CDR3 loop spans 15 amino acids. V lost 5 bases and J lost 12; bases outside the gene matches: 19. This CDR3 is CASSPSGGPGGERYF. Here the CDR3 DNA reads TGTGCCAGCAGCCCCAGTGGCGGACCAGGGGGAGAAAGGTACTTC.

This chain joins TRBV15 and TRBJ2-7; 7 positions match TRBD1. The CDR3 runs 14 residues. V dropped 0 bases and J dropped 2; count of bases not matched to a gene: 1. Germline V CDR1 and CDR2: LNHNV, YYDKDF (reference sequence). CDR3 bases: TGTGCCACCAGCAGAGAGGGACAGACCTACGAGCAGTACTTC. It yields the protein CATSREGQTYEQYF.

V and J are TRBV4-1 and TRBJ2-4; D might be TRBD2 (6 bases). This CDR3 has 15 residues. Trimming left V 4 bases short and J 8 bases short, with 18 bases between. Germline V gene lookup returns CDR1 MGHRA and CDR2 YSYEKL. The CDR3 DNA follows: TGCGCCAGCAGCCCGGGAAGCTTGGGGGGAGACATTCAGTACTTC. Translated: CASSPGSLGGDIQYF.

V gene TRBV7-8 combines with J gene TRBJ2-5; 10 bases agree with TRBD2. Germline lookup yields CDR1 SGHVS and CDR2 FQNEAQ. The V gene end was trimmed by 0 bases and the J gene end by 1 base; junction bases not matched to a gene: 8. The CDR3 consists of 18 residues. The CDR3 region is CASSLAQASGSPQETQYF. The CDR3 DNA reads TGTGCCAGCAGCTTAGCGCAGGCTAGCGGGAGCCCCCAAGAGACCCAGTACTTC.

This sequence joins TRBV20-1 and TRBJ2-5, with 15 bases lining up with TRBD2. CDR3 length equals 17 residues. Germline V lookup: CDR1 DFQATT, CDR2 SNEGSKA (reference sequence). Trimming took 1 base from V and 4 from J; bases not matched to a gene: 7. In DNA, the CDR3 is TGCAGTGCTAGAGGAGGACTAGCGGGGGGGCAGGTAGAGACCCAGTACTTC. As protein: CSARGGLAGGQVETQYF.

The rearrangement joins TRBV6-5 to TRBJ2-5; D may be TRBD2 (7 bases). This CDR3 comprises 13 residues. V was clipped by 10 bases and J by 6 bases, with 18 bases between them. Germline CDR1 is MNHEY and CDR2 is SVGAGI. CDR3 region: CATKRGGGKTQYF. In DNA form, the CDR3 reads TGTGCCACCAAAAGGGGGGGCGGGAAGACCCAGTACTTC.

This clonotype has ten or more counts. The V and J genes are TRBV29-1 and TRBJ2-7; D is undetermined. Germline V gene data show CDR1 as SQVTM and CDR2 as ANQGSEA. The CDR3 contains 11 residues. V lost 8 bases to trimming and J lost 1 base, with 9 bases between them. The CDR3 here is CSYRASYEQYF. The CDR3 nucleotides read TGCAGCTACCGCGCATCCTACGAGCAGTACTTC.

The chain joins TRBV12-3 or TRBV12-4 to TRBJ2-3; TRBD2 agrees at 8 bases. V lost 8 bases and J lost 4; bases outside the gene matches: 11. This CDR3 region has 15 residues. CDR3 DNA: TGTGCCAGCGGCCTGTCGGGGGGGCGGGCAGATACGCAGTATTTT. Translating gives CASGLSGGRADTQYF.